These 25 T cell receptor beta chains were all obtained from the same sample, sequenced in a study of CD8 T cells in ankylosing spondylitis. In TCRdb, the 5' RACE reads were re-called with MiXCR into one record per CDR3 protein. The sample carries about 150,000 distinct CDR3 sequences, about 32% recorded once. The sample consisted of synovial fluid, either unsorted or a sorted T cell fraction (not recorded which). The receptors stem from a male donor with ankylosing spondylitis.

By sample share, this clonotype is medium-sized. In DNA, the CDR3 is TGCGCCAGCAGCTTGCAGGGGCGGACAGATACGCAGTATTTT. The encoded protein is CASSLQGRTDTQYF. The V gene is TRBV5-1, the J gene TRBJ2-3; maybe TRBD1 (6 bases). V lost 1 base to trimming and J lost 3 bases, with 9 bases between them. The CDR3 length is 14 residues. From germline, CDR1 is SGHRS and CDR2 YFSETQ.

This clonotype was observed many times. The CDR3 sequence is CASRQYYGYTF. CDR3 nucleotide sequence: TGTGCCAGTAGACAGTACTATGGCTACACCTTC. This rearrangement joins TRBV12-3 or TRBV12-4 to TRBJ1-2, with TRBD1 as a possible D gene (5 bases). With 9 bases removed from V and 3 bases from J, the gap between germline ends came to 8 bases. The CDR3 is made up of 11 amino acids.

This clonotype was counted only a few times. The V gene is TRBV20-1, the J gene TRBJ2-7; 9 bases are a match to TRBD2. V shed 0 bases and J 7 bases; nucleotides not matched to a gene: 7. This CDR3 region has 14 residues. CDR1 is DFQATT, CDR2 SNEGSKA, per germline (reference sequence). The CDR3: CSARDAGGPGEQYF. In DNA, the CDR3 is TGCAGTGCTAGAGATGCGGGGGGGCCGGGGGAGCAGTACTTC.

This rearrangement joins TRBV4-1 to TRBJ1-5; D remains unclear. Trimming cost V 1 base and J 1 base, with 11 bases left between them. Germline V lookup: CDR1 MGHRA, CDR2 YSYEKL. The CDR3 is 16 residues long. CDR3: CASSQVLGVSNQPQHF. The CDR3 DNA is TGCGCCAGCAGCCAAGTTCTCGGGGTGAGCAATCAGCCCCAGCATTTT.

This clonotype has a handful of counts. This sequence joins TRBV4-1 and TRBJ2-3; D possibly uses TRBD1 or TRBD2 (7 bases each). Trimming removed 1 base at V and 1 base at J, with 15 bases between. The CDR3 sequence is 17 residues long. In germline, CDR1 is MGHRA, CDR2 YSYEKL. Here the CDR3 DNA reads TGCGCCAGCAGCCAAGGACAGGGAGGGGGAGGCACAGATACGCAGTATTTT. It yields the protein CASSQGQGGGGTDTQYF.

The sample holds a few counts of this clonotype. This sequence joins TRBV2 and TRBJ1-5; TRBD1 is a possible D gene (5 bases). There are 17 residues in the CDR3. Per the germline V gene, CDR1 is SNHLY and CDR2 is FYNNEI. Trimming removed 7 bases at V and 2 bases at J, with 21 bases between. For the CDR3, the DNA is TGTGCCAGCAAGCAAGAGCAGGGTGGAAGGGGCAATCAGCCCCAGCATTTT. Its translation is CASKQEQGGRGNQPQHF.

This clonotype was observed a handful of times. V is TRBV20-1 and J is TRBJ2-1; 8 bases match TRBD2. The CDR3 length is 15 residues. Trimming at V came to 3 bases and at J to 7 bases, leaving 11 bases not matched to a gene. From germline, CDR1 is DFQATT and CDR2 SNEGSKA (reference sequence). The CDR3 region is CSASPPPGLANEQFF. The CDR3 DNA sequence: TGCAGTGCTAGCCCACCTCCAGGACTAGCTAATGAGCAGTTCTTC.

This clonotype has a single count. The chain combines TRBV6-6 with TRBJ1-2; possible D gene TRBD1, 6 bases. This CDR3 is 13 amino acids long. The germline CDR1 and CDR2 sequences are MNHNY and SVGAGI (reference sequence). Trimming stripped 6 bases from V and 0 bases from J, with 8 bases between. The CDR3, as DNA: TGTGCCAGCAGATGGACAGCTAACTATGGCTACACCTTC. Amino acid sequence: CASRWTANYGYTF.

The rearrangement uses TRBV2 and TRBJ2-5, with unresolved D. Between the trimmed V and J ends, which lost 6 bases and 2 bases, there was a span of 19 bases. Germline CDR1 SNHLY, CDR2 FYNNEI. The CDR3 covers 16 residues. In DNA form, the CDR3 reads TGTGCCAGCAGGGCGGAATTGCGGCGTCAACAAGAGACCCAGTACTTC. This translates into CASRAELRRQQETQYF.

This clonotype was detected ten times or more. This sequence joins TRBV6-1 and TRBJ1-6; D remains unclear. Deletions cut 3 bases from V and 0 bases from J, with 6 bases between. Germline assignment: CDR1 MNHNS and CDR2 SASEGT. The CDR3 sequence is 15 residues long. The CDR3 nucleotides are TGTGCCAGCAGTGAGGGGAGCTCCTATAATTCACCCCTCCACTTT. It encodes CASSEGSSYNSPLHF.

This clonotype was recorded many times. The rearrangement joins TRBV12-3 or TRBV12-4 to TRBJ1-3, with 7 bases that match TRBD1. The CDR3 consists of 15 residues. J gave up 3 bases and V 7 bases, and 9 bases lay outside the gene matches. CDR3 region: CASKPQGGHGNTIYF. The CDR3 DNA follows: TGTGCCAGCAAGCCCCAGGGGGGGCATGGAAACACCATATATTTT.

The chain combines TRBV5-1 with TRBJ2-1; D may match TRBD1 or TRBD2 (5 bases each). Looked up from germline, CDR1 is SGHRS and CDR2 is YFSETQ. This CDR3 has 13 amino acids. Trimming removed 2 bases at V and 5 bases at J, with 8 bases between. CDR3: CASSLEGHNEQFF. The CDR3 nucleotides read TGCGCCAGCAGCTTAGAGGGACACAATGAGCAGTTCTTC.

V gene TRBV3-1 combines with J gene TRBJ1-1, with D perhaps TRBD1 (6 bases). This CDR3 comprises 11 residues. Germline V gene sequence: CDR1 LGHDT, CDR2 YNNKEL (reference sequence). V was shortened by 2 bases and J by 11 bases, with 9 bases between the two germline ends. The CDR3 loop is CASSQKGGAFF. The CDR3 bases are TGTGCCAGCAGCCAAAAAGGGGGGGCTTTCTTT. The full variable domain, completed using reference TRBV3-1 and TRBJ1-1, is DTAVSQTPKYLVTQMGNDKSIKCEQNLGHDTMYWYKQDSKKFLKIMFSYNNKELIINETVPNRFSPKSPDKAHLNLHINSLELGDSAVYFCASSQKGGAFFGQGTRLTVV.

There are many counts of this clonotype. The rearrangement links TRBV12-5 to TRBJ1-5; perhaps TRBD1 as D (6 bases). V dropped 7 bases and J dropped 4 bases, with 20 bases sitting between them. The germline CDR1 and CDR2 sequences are LGHNT and FRNRAP. The CDR3 totals 16 residues. In DNA form, the CDR3 reads TGTGCTAGTGCTACCTCGGGGGCTCCCGCGAATCAGCCCCAGCATTTT. Its protein product is CASATSGAPANQPQHF.

This clonotype appeared a few times. The genes are TRBV6-6 and TRBJ2-2; D gene ambiguous. Per germline, CDR1 MNHNY and CDR2 SVGAGI (reference sequence). The CDR3 spans 13 residues. Trimming shortened V by 8 bases and J by 0 bases, and 7 bases separated the two germline ends. The CDR3 nucleotides read TGTGCCAGCGTGTTCGCGAACACCGGGGAGCTGTTTTTT. This sequence encodes CASVFANTGELFF.

This chain connects TRBV20-1 to TRBJ1-5; 9 positions match TRBD1. The CDR3 contains 14 residues. Germline trimming cut 5 bases from V and 2 bases from J; bases unmatched to any gene: 4. Germline V gene lookup returns CDR1 DFQATT and CDR2 SNEGSKA (reference sequence). The CDR3 DNA reads TGCAGTGCTTTGACAGGGGGGGGCAATCAGCCCCAGCATTTT. Residues: CSALTGGGNQPQHF.

This clonotype was counted only a few times. V gene TRBV10-2 combines with J gene TRBJ2-7, with no clear D. Germline V lookup: CDR1 WSHSY, CDR2 SAAADI. This CDR3 has 13 amino acids. The V gene lost 8 bases and the J gene lost 2 bases, with 13 bases spanning the gap. CDR3 in amino acids: CASRMSVAYEQYF. The CDR3 coding sequence is TGCGCCAGCCGTATGAGCGTCGCCTACGAGCAGTACTTC.

CDR3 in DNA: TGTGCCAGCAGCTCCTTTTCCGGGACTTCCAACACTGAAGCTTTCTTT. This encodes CASSSFSGTSNTEAFF. This chain joins TRBV5-8 and TRBJ1-1, with D perhaps TRBD1 (5 bases). V was shortened by 3 bases and J by 2 bases, with 17 bases between the two germline ends. This CDR3 comprises 16 residues. Germline CDR1 SGHTS, CDR2 YDEGEE.

The table lists this clonotype with many counts. The V and J genes are TRBV5-1 and TRBJ2-1, with a possible D match to TRBD2 (5 bases). CDR3 length equals 12 residues. CDR1 is SGHRS, CDR2 YFSETQ, per germline. Trimming left V 1 base short and J 6 bases short, with 5 bases between. The CDR3 sequence is CASSLSGNEQFF. The CDR3 region has the DNA TGCGCCAGCAGCTTGAGCGGCAATGAGCAGTTCTTC.

The chain couples TRBV20-1 to TRBJ1-2, with TRBD1 identical over 7 bases. V lost 0 bases and J lost 8; bases outside the gene matches: 9. The CDR3 is 14 residues long. Germline loops: CDR1 DFQATT, CDR2 SNEGSKA (reference sequence). In DNA, the CDR3 is TGCAGTGCTAGAGAGAACAGGGGTGGGGTCGGCTACACCTTC. Protein product: CSARENRGGVGYTF.

This sequence joins TRBV12-3 or TRBV12-4 and TRBJ1-2, with a weak D call TRBD1 (6 bases). The CDR3 covers 15 residues. V lost 3 bases and J 2 bases, leaving 13 bases between the germline ends. CDR3 DNA: TGTGCCAGCAGTTTCGCTATGGGGGCCAACTATGGCTACACCTTC. The encoded protein is CASSFAMGANYGYTF.

This chain uses TRBV6-6 with TRBJ2-1; a weak D match, TRBD1 (6 bases). With 5 bases removed from V and 9 bases from J, the gap between germline ends came to 8 bases. Germline CDR1 reads MNHNY; CDR2 reads SVGAGI (reference sequence). This CDR3 region has 11 residues. CDR3 coding DNA: TGTGCCAGCAGTGGGACATTTGAGCAGTTCTTC. Amino acid sequence: CASSGTFEQFF.

This clonotype was counted ten times or more. V gene TRBV12-3 or TRBV12-4 combines with J gene TRBJ2-2, with TRBD1 identical over 9 bases. The V and J ends lost 5 bases and 4 bases, in that order; junction bases with no gene match: 5. This CDR3 has 15 residues. As DNA, the CDR3 is TGTGCCAGCAGTGGAACAGGGGGCATCACCGGGGAGCTGTTTTTT. Residues: CASSGTGGITGELFF.

J is TRBJ1-5 and V is TRBV7-9, with 12 nucleotides matching TRBD1. CDR3 size: 15 residues. V shed 5 bases and J 5 bases; nucleotides not matched to a gene: 4. CDR1 SEHNR and CDR2 FQNEAQ come from the germline V gene (reference sequence). In DNA, the CDR3 is TGTGCCAGCAGCGCCGGGACAGGGGGCTATCAGCCCCAGCATTTT. Translation: CASSAGTGGYQPQHF.

This clonotype was seen a few times. The chain recombines TRBV25-1 with TRBJ2-7, with 8 nucleotides matching TRBD2. Germline lookup yields CDR1 MGHDK and CDR2 SYGVNS. V lost 6 bases and J lost 0; bases outside the gene matches: 10. The CDR3 totals 16 residues. In DNA, the CDR3 is TGTGCCAGCAGCCCTCCCTTCAGCGGGGGCTCCTACGAGCAGTACTTC. This encodes CASSPPFSGGSYEQYF.